This TCR beta chain was recovered during a study of blood T cell repertoires in COVID-19. Overall study context: From the United States, Italy and Spain came samples of acute and convalescent COVID-19. T cells, B-cell-depleted T cells, or PBMCs provided the cDNA or gDNA that served as material.

This clone was detected only a few times. Germline V gene data show CDR1 as SGHDN and CDR2 as FVKESK. V lost 1 base, J lost 1 base, and 6 bases stayed unmatched. The CDR3 has 16 residues. Some clones are missing from TCRdb's copy, which holds only in-frame ones; the method was immunoSEQ multiplex PCR. Here the sample spans some 200,000 clones, about four fifths being singletons. The chain joins TRBV14 to TRBJ2-7, with TRBD1 identical over 8 bases. Sequenced sample: PBMCs or T cells enriched from blood (not recorded which). The TCR originated in a man aged 35 to 55 who had recovered from COVID-19. The CDR3 reads CASSQGPTGVSYEQYF. The CDR3 nucleotides read TGTGCCAGCAGCCAAGGCCCGACAGGGGTTTCCTACGAGCAGTACTTC.